The 16 T cell receptor beta chains below all came from one sample that was sequenced in a study of cytomegalovirus exposure and HLA in healthy donors. Primers for the PCR totalled 60 Vbeta and 13 Jbeta. Sequencing used immunoSEQ multiplex PCR; TCRdb keeps in-frame clones, though not all of them. Its listing shows tens of thousands of clones. The material sequenced was PBMCs. The origin of the receptors is a woman aged 60-75 years in good health and CMV-seronegative.

This chain links TRBV5-1 with TRBJ2-5; D is possibly TRBD2 (5 bases). The end of the DNA is better explained by TRBJ2-7, so the J call may be wrong. The CDR3 covers 15 residues. Germline CDR1 SGHRS, CDR2 YFSETQ. For the CDR3, the DNA is TGCGCCAGCAGGGCGGGTACGGCTCCCTCCTACGAGCAGTACTTC. Translated: CASRAGTAPSYEQYF.

The CDR3 DNA sequence: TGTGCCAGCAGCTCCTCCGGGACAGGGGGCCGCTATACGCAGTATTTT. Its translation: CASSSSGTGGRYTQYF. The rearrangement joins TRBV11-1 to TRBJ2-3, with 12 bases aligning to TRBD1. Germline assignment: CDR1 SGHAT and CDR2 FQDESV (reference sequence). V lost 4 bases, J lost 7 bases, and 9 bases stayed unmatched. CDR3 size: 16 residues.

The genes are TRBV2 and TRBJ2-7; 13 bases are shared with TRBD2. CDR1 is SNHLY and CDR2 is FYNNEI in the germline V gene. The CDR3 consists of 15 residues. V trimming: 6 bases; J trimming: 7 bases; junction bases outside the gene matches: 9. The CDR3 sequence is CASSRTSGRAGEQYF. CDR3 DNA: TGTGCCAGCAGCCGAACTAGCGGGAGGGCCGGGGAGCAGTACTTC.

For the CDR3, the DNA is TGTGCCAGCAACATACTAGCGGGAGCCACCGGGGAGCTGTTTTTT. Amino acids: CASNILAGATGELFF. The chain has TRBV7-9 and TRBJ2-2; TRBD2 agrees at 11 bases. The V and J ends lost 7 bases and 4 bases, in that order; junction bases with no gene match: 5. CDR1 is SEHNR and CDR2 is FQNEAQ in the germline V gene (reference sequence). The CDR3 is made up of 15 amino acids. The variable domain in full, with the rest retrieved from reference TRBV7-9 and TRBJ2-2, is DTGVSQNPRHKITKRGQNVTFRCDPISEHNRLYWYRQTLGQGPEFLTYFQNEAQLEKSRLLSDRFSAERPKGSFSTLEIQRTEQGDSAMYLCASNILAGATGELFFGEGSRLTVL.

The rearrangement links TRBV2 to TRBJ1-6, with 8 bases identical to TRBD1. The germline V gene has CDR1 SNHLY and CDR2 FYNNEI. V was pared by 2 bases and J by 7 bases, with 1 base of the junction left unmatched. The CDR3 totals 14 residues. The CDR3 region has the DNA TGTGCCAGCAGTGAACAGGGGGCGAATTCACCCCTCCACTTT. This codes for CASSEQGANSPLHF.

The J gene is TRBJ2-5, the V gene TRBV4-2; 7 nucleotides line up with TRBD1. The ends lost 6 bases at V and 11 bases at J; junction bases unmatched: 21. Looked up from germline, CDR1 is LGHNA and CDR2 is YNFKEQ. The CDR3 is 16 amino acids. Written as DNA, the CDR3 is TGTGCCAGCAGGGCCGAATCAGGGGGAGCCCGTACCAAGCAGTACTTC. It encodes CASRAESGGARTKQYF.

The J gene is TRBJ2-1, the V gene TRBV7-9; D perhaps matches TRBD1 (5 bases). The CDR3 loop spans 12 amino acids. Per germline, CDR1 SEHNR and CDR2 FQNEAQ (reference sequence). V was trimmed by 11 bases and J by 7 bases, leaving 15 bases between them. CDR3 sequence: CAHRVGRNEQFF. The DNA for the CDR3 is TGTGCCCACCGGGTGGGGCGAAATGAGCAGTTCTTC.

The chain joins TRBV7-2 to TRBJ1-5; the D is unclear. V was pared by 1 base and J by 2 bases, with 15 bases between. This CDR3 has 17 residues. Per the germline V gene, CDR1 is SGHTA and CDR2 is FQGNSA. As DNA, the CDR3 is TGTGCCAGCAGCTTAGGGGCTGTCCAGGCAGGCAATCAGCCCCAGCATTTT. It translates to CASSLGAVQAGNQPQHF.

This chain uses TRBV5-1 with TRBJ2-1, with 13 bases matching TRBD2. V lost 3 bases to trimming and J lost 6 bases; unmatched junction nucleotides: 0. The CDR3 totals 14 residues. CDR1 and CDR2 from the germline V gene are SGHRS and YFSETQ. CDR3 amino acids: CASSWTSGSNEQFF. The CDR3 bases are TGCGCCAGCAGCTGGACTAGCGGGAGCAATGAGCAGTTCTTC.

The gene calls are TRBV28 and TRBJ2-7; D is undetermined. The germline V gene has CDR1 MDHEN and CDR2 SYDVKM. The CDR3 extends over 15 amino acids. Trimming shortened V by 5 bases and J by 0 bases, and 14 bases separated the two germline ends. DNA of the CDR3: TGTGCCAGCAGTCCCACCAGGTTAAGCTCCTACGAGCAGTACTTC. It yields the protein CASSPTRLSSYEQYF.

The chain combines TRBV5-4 with TRBJ2-3; D is undetermined. The CDR3 extends over 13 amino acids. Trimming cost V 0 bases and J 2 bases, with 4 bases left between them. Germline V gives CDR1 SGHNT, CDR2 YYREEE (reference sequence). The CDR3 nucleotides read TGTGCCAGCAGCTTGGCCTACACAGATACGCAGTATTTT. It codes for CASSLAYTDTQYF.

The chain couples TRBV6-1 to TRBJ2-2; 8 nucleotides match TRBD2. The junction had 16 bases not matched to a gene; V was cut back by 3 bases and J by 7 bases. Per germline, CDR1 MNHNS and CDR2 SASEGT. The CDR3 extends over 18 amino acids. The CDR3 reads CASSDILGRAGAIGELFF. CDR3 DNA: TGTGCCAGCAGTGATATACTCGGGAGAGCGGGAGCAATCGGGGAGCTGTTTTTT.

This rearrangement joins TRBV28 to TRBJ1-1, with 7 positions matching TRBD1. J lost 8 bases, V lost 5 bases, and 23 bases had no gene match. This CDR3 is 18 amino acids long. Germline V lookup: CDR1 MDHEN, CDR2 SYDVKM. This CDR3 reads CASSPTIPRDSYVIEAFF. The CDR3 DNA reads as TGTGCCAGCAGTCCGACGATCCCCCGGGACAGTTACGTTATAGAAGCTTTCTTT. Using reference TRBV28 and TRBJ1-1 for the parts outside the CDR3, the full variable domain is DVKVTQSSRYLVKRTGEKVFLECVQDMDHENMFWYRQDPGLGLRLIYFSYDVKMKEKGDIPEGYSVSREKKERFSLILESASTNQTSMYLCASSPTIPRDSYVIEAFFGQGTRLTVV.

The gene calls are TRBV7-9 and TRBJ2-5; 8 bases are shared with TRBD1. Germline CDR1 reads SEHNR; CDR2 reads FQNEAQ (reference sequence). V lost 5 bases, J lost 3 bases, and 11 bases stayed unmatched. The CDR3 totals 16 residues. CDR3 loop: CASSTRTGRSKETQYF. The CDR3 DNA is TGTGCCAGCAGCACGAGGACAGGGAGATCGAAAGAGACCCAGTACTTC.

This chain connects TRBV19 to TRBJ1-2, with D perhaps matching TRBD1 (6 bases). V was clipped by 7 bases and J by 4 bases, with 19 bases between them. The CDR3 spans 15 residues. CDR1 LNHDA and CDR2 SQIVND come from the germline V gene (reference sequence). For the CDR3, the DNA is TGTGCCAGTACCGCTTTCGGACAGATTTCCTATGGCTACACCTTC. Residues: CASTAFGQISYGYTF.

The V and J genes are TRBV5-6 and TRBJ2-1; D remains unclear. The CDR3 consists of 13 residues. Germline lookup yields CDR1 SGHDT and CDR2 YYEEEE. Trimming took 6 bases from V and 2 from J, leaving 9 bases between them. The CDR3 bases are TGTGCCAGCACGGAGAACGCCTACAATGAGCAGTTCTTC. This gives the protein CASTENAYNEQFF.